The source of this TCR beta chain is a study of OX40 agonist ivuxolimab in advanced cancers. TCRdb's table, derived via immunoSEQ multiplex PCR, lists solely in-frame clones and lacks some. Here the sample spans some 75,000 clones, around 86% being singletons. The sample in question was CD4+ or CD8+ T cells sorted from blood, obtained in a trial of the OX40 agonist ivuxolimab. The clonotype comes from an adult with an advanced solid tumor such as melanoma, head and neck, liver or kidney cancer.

CDR3 amino acids: CASSLGALAKNIQYF. In DNA, the CDR3 is TGTGCCAGCAGCTTAGGGGCCTTAGCCAAAAACATTCAGTACTTC. The chain combines TRBV11-2 with TRBJ2-4; D is unclear. The CDR3 is 15 amino acids. Germline V lookup: CDR1 SGHAT, CDR2 FQNNGV. Trimming shortened V by 1 base and J by 0 bases, and 7 bases separated the two germline ends.